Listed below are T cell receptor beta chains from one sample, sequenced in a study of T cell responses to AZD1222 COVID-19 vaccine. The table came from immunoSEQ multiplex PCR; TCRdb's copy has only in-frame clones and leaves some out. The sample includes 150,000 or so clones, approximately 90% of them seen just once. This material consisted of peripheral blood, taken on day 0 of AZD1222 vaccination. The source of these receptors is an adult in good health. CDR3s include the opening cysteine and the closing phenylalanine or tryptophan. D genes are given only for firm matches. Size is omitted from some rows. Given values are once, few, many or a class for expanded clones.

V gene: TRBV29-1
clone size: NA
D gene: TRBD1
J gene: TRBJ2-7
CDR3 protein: CSVEGDRASYEQYF
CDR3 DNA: TGCAGCGTTGAGGGCGACAGGGCCTCCTACGAGCAGTACTTC

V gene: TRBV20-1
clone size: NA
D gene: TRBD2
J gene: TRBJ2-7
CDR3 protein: CSASPPGLGSYEQYF
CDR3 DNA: TGCAGTGCTAGTCCCCCGGGACTAGGGAGCTACGAGCAGTACTTC

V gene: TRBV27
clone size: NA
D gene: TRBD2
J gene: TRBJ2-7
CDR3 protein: CASARAAGEGSYEQYF
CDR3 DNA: TGTGCCAGCGCCCGGGCGGCCGGGGAGGGCTCCTACGAGCAGTACTTC

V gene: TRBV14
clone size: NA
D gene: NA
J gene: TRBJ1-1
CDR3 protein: CASSHPGTVNTEAFF
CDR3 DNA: TGTGCCAGCAGCCATCCCGGGACGGTGAACACTGAAGCTTTCTTT

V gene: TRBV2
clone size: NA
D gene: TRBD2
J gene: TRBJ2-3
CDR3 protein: CASSDGLAGGTDTQYF
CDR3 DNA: TGTGCCAGCAGTGATGGACTAGCGGGGGGCACAGATACGCAGTATTTT

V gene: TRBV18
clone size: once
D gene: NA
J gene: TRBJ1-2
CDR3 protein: CASSPAENYGYTF
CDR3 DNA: TGTGCCAGCTCACCAGCGGAGAACTATGGCTACACCTTC

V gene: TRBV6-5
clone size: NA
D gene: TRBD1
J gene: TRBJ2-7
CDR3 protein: CASRDRGPYEQYF
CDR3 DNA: TGTGCCAGCCGGGACAGGGGACCCTACGAGCAGTACTTC

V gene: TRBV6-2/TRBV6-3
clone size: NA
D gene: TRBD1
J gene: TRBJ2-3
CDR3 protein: CASSYSKVGTGVDDTQYF
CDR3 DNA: TGTGCCAGCAGTTACTCGAAAGTTGGGACAGGAGTGGATGATACGCAGTATTTT

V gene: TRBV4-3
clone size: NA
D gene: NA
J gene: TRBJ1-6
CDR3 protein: CASSQDRGGYSPLHF
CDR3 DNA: TGCGCCAGCAGCCAAGACAGGGGAGGTTATTCACCCCTCCACTTT

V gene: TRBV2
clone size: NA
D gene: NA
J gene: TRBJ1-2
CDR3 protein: CASSLLPGNYGYTF
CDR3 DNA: TGTGCCAGCAGCCTCCTCCCCGGAAACTATGGCTACACCTTC

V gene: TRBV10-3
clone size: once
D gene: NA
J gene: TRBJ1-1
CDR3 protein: CAIKESGQPNTEAFF
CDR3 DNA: TGTGCCATCAAAGAGAGCGGACAGCCCAACACTGAAGCTTTCTTT

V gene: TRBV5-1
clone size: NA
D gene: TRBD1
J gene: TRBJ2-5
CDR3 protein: CASSLAGTGGLETQYF
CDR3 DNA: TGCGCCAGCAGCTTGGCCGGGACAGGGGGTTTAGAGACCCAGTACTTC

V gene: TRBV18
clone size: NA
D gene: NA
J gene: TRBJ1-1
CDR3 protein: CASSPLGPSEAFF
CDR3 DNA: TGTGCCAGCTCACCTTTAGGACCGAGTGAAGCTTTCTTT

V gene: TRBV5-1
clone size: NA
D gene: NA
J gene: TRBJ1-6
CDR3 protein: CASSSQAGVDSPLHF
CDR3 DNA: TGCGCCAGCAGCTCCCAGGCAGGGGTTGATTCACCCCTCCACTTT

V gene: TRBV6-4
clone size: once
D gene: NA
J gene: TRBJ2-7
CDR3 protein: CATPTSLSYEQYF
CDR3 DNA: TGTGCCACACCGACTAGTCTCAGCTACGAGCAGTACTTC

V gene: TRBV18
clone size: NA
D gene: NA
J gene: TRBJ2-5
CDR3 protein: CASSPPTGIETQYF
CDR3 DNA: TGTGCCAGCTCACCACCCACAGGCATAGAGACCCAGTACTTC

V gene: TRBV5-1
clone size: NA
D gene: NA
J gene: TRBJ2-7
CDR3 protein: CASSLLSGHNPEQYF
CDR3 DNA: TGCGCCAGCAGCTTATTGTCGGGACATAATCCCGAGCAGTACTTC

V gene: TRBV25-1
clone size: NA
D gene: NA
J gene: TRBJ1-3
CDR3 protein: CASSEFEGSGNTIYF
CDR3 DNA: TGTGCCAGCAGTGAGTTCGAGGGGTCTGGAAACACCATATATTTT

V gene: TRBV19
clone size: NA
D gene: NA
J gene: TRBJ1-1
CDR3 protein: CASNFGSGMNTEAFF
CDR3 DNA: TGTGCCAGTAATTTCGGGTCAGGGATGAACACTGAAGCTTTCTTT

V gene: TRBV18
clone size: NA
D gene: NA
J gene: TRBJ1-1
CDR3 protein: CASSPPGATTNTEAFF
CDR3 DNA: TGTGCCAGCTCACCTCCGGGGGCGACTACAAACACTGAAGCTTTCTTT

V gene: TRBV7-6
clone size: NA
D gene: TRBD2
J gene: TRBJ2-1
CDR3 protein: CASSPAGGSNNEQFF
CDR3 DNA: TGTGCCAGCAGCCCAGCGGGGGGCTCAAACAATGAGCAGTTCTTC

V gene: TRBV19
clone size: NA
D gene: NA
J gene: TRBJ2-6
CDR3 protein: CASSIGKSLTSGANVLTF
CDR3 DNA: TGTGCCAGTAGTATAGGAAAGAGCCTTACCTCTGGGGCCAACGTCCTGACTTTC

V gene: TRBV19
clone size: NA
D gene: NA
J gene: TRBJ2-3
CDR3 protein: CASNPPGTDTQYF
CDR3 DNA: TGTGCCAGTAACCCTCCGGGGACAGATACGCAGTATTTT

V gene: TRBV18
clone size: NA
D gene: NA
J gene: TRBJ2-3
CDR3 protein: CASSVSSPDTQYF
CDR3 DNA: TGTGCCAGCTCAGTGTCCTCCCCAGATACGCAGTATTTT

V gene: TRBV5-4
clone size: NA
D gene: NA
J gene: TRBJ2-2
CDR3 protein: CASSLDARETGELFF
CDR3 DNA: TGTGCCAGCAGCTTGGACGCCAGGGAGACCGGGGAGCTGTTTTTT

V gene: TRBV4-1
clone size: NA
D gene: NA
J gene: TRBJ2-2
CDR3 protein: CASSQEGLGGLPLGELFF
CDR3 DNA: TGCGCCAGCAGCCAAGAAGGGCTGGGGGGCTTGCCCCTGGGGGAGCTGTTTTTT

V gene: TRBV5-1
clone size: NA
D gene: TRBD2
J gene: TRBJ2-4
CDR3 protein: CASSFGSGGQQNIQYF
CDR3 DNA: TGCGCCAGCAGCTTTGGTAGCGGGGGCCAACAGAACATTCAGTACTTC

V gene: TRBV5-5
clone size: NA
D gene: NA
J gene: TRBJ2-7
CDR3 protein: CASSLFGGQNSYEQYF
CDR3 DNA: TGTGCCAGCAGCTTGTTCGGGGGCCAAAATTCCTACGAGCAGTACTTC

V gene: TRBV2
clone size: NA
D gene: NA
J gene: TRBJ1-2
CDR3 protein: CASSGRNYGYTF
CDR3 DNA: TGTGCCAGCAGTGGGCGAAACTATGGCTACACCTTC

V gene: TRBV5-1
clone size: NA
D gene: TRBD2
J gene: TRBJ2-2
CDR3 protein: CASSESGGAWTGELFF
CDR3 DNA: TGCGCCAGCAGCGAAAGCGGGGGGGCTTGGACCGGGGAGCTGTTTTTT

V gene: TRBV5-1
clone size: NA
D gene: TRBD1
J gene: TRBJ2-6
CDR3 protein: CASSSPGTGVRSGANVLTF
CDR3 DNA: TGCGCCAGCAGTAGTCCCGGGACAGGGGTACGCTCTGGGGCCAACGTCCTGACTTTC

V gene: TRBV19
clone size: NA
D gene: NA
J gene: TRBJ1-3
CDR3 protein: CASGQKGSGNTIYF
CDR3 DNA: TGTGCCAGCGGGCAGAAGGGCTCTGGAAACACCATATATTTT

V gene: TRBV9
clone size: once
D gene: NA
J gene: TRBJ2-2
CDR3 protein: CASSVVRGLRPITGELFF
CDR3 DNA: TGTGCCAGCAGCGTAGTACGGGGTTTACGGCCGATCACCGGGGAGCTGTTTTTT

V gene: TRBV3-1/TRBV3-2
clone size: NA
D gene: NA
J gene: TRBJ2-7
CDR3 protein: CASSPWDAAKSYEQYF
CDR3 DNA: TGTGCCAGCAGCCCGTGGGACGCCGCTAAGTCTTACGAGCAGTACTTC

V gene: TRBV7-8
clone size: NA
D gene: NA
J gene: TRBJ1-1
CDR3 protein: CASSSPRDLSLAFF
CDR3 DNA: TGTGCCAGCAGCTCCCCCCGGGACCTCTCCCTGGCTTTCTTT

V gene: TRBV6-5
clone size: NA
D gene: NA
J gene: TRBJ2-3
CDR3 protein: CASRGTSTDTQYF
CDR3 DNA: TGTGCCAGCAGGGGCACAAGCACAGATACGCAGTATTTT

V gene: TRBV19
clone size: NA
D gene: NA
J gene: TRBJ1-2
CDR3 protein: CASNPGGSYGYTF
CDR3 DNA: TGTGCCAGTAACCCGGGGGGCTCCTATGGCTACACCTTC

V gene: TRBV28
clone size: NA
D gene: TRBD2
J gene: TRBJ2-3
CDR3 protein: CASSVQGGGTDTQYF
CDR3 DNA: TGTGCCAGCAGCGTACAGGGCGGGGGGACAGATACGCAGTATTTT

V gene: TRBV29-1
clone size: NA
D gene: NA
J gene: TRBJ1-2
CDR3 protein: CSASLDRHGYTF
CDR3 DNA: TGCAGCGCCTCGTTGGACAGACATGGCTACACCTTC

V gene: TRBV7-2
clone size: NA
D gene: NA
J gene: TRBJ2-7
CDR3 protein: CASSPRQGIYEQYF
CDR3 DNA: TGTGCCAGCAGCCCCCGGCAGGGAATCTACGAGCAGTACTTC

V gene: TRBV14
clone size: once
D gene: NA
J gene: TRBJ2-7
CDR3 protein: CASSQGAGEQYF
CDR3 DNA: TGTGCCAGCAGCCAAGGGGCAGGCGAGCAGTACTTC

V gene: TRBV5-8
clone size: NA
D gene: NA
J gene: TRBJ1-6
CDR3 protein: CASSLSSGVWASPLHF
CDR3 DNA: TGTGCCAGCAGCTTGTCTTCCGGGGTGTGGGCTTCACCCCTCCACTTT

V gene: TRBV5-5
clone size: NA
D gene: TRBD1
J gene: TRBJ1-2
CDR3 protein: CASSFQTGLDYGYTF
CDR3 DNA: TGTGCCAGCAGCTTTCAGACAGGGCTGGACTATGGCTACACCTTC

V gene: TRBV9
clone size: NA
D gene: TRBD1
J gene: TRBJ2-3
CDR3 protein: CASSSLGQGTGGTDTQYF
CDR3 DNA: TGTGCCAGCAGCTCCTTAGGCCAAGGGACAGGGGGAACAGATACGCAGTATTTT

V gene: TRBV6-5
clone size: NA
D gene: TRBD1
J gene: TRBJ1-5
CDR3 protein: CASSWDRGGQPQHF
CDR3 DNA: TGTGCCAGCAGCTGGGACAGGGGCGGTCAGCCCCAGCATTTT

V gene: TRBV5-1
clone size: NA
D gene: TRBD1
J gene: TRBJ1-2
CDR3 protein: CASSLGQGAFGYTF
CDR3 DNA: TGCGCCAGCAGCTTGGGGCAGGGGGCCTTTGGCTACACCTTC

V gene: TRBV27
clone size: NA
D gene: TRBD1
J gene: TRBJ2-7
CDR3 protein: CASRRTGDYSYEQYF
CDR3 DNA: TGTGCCAGCAGGAGAACAGGGGATTACTCCTACGAGCAGTACTTC

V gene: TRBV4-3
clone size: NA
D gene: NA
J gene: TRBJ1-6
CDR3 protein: CASSQDPSGAGNSPLHF
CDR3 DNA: TGCGCCAGCAGCCAAGATCCGTCAGGGGCAGGTAATTCACCCCTCCACTTT

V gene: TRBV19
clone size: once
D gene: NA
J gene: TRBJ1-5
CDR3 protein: CASNPTQGPGQPQHF
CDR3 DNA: TGTGCCAGTAACCCCACACAGGGACCAGGTCAGCCCCAGCATTTT

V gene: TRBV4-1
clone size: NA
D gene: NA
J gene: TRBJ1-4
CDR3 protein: CASSQATTWGRRGSEKLFF
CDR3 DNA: TGCGCCAGCAGCCAAGCCACGACCTGGGGGCGCAGGGGAAGCGAAAAACTGTTTTTT